A selection of T cell receptor beta chains follows, all from one sample in a study of tumor and adjacent non-tumor tissue in lung cancer. TCRdb re-analysed the multiplex PCR reads in MiXCR, keeping a single row per CDR3 protein. The sample records 75,000 to 95,000 distinct CDR3 sequences, roughly 72% being singletons. Sequenced material: lung tumor tissue. These receptors all stem from a woman between 40 and 55 years old with non-small cell lung cancer. The CDR3 runs from the conserved cysteine through the conserved F or W. The D gene is left open where the match is weak. Clone size is given for some rows only: seen once, a few or many times, or a class if the clone is expanded.

12	TRBJ2-7	TRBV5-4	.	many	TGTGCCAGCAGCACGGATCACTACGAGCAGTACTTC	CASSTDHYEQYF
14	TRBJ1-2	TRBV12-3/TRBV12-4	TRBD1	once	TGTGCCAGCAGTGTGCTTGGCAGGGGGAGAAGCTACACCTTC	CASSVLGRGRSYTF
13	TRBJ2-5	TRBV29-1	.	.	TGCGGCGTGAGACTGCCGTACCAAGAGACCCAGTACTTC	CGVRLPYQETQYF
14	TRBJ2-3	TRBV6-6	.	.	TGTGCCAGCAGTTACCTCCGGGACGGAGATATGCAGTATTTT	CASSYLRDGDMQYF
16	TRBJ2-7	TRBV6-2/TRBV6-3	.	.	TGTGTCAGCAGTCTGGAAGCGATGGAACTCTCCTACGAACAGTACTTC	CVSSLEAMELSYEQYF
16	TRBJ2-1	TRBV11-2	TRBD2	.	TGTGCCAGCAGCTTAGGACCACTAGCGGGGCGCAATGACCAATTCTTC	CASSLGPLAGRNDQFF
14	TRBJ2-1	TRBV29-1	.	many	TGCAGCGTGGGGGCAGGGGCTCACTACAATGAGCAGTTCTTC	CSVGAGAHYNEQFF
18	TRBJ2-6	TRBV6-6	.	once	TGTACCAGCAAGGAGTGGGAGGCACTAAGTTCTGGGGCCAACGTCCTGACTTTC	CTSKEWEALSSGANVLTF
13	TRBJ2-4	TRBV7-9	.	.	TGTGCCAGCAGCACATCCTCGGCCCTTTATGGGTACTTC	CASSTSSALYGYF
13	TRBJ1-1	TRBV3-1	.	.	TGTGCCAGCAGAGGAGGGGGGGGTGCTGAAGCTTTCTTT	CASRGGGGAEAFF
14	TRBJ2-7	TRBV6-1	TRBD2	.	TGTGCCAGCACCGCTAACGGGAGGCCCCTCGAGCAGTACTTC	CASTANGRPLEQYF
15	TRBJ1-5	TRBV25-1	TRBD1	few	TGTGCCAGCAGTGAGGAGGGACAGGGCAATCAGCCCCAGCATTTT	CASSEEGQGNQPQHF
16	TRBJ2-7	TRBV6-5	.	few	TGTGCCAGCAGTTACTCGATAAGGATACCCGTCGGGATGCAGTACTTC	CASSYSIRIPVGMQYF
20	TRBJ2-7	TRBV11-2	TRBD2	.	TGTGCCAGCAGCCTCTCTGTGGCGCCTAGCGGGAGGGCCTCCGCTTTTGAGCAGTACTTC	CASSLSVAPSGRASAFEQYF
14	TRBJ2-4	TRBV4-2	.	many	TGTGCCAGCAGCCAGACAGGGCGGGGAAACATTCAGTACTTC	CASSQTGRGNIQYF
14	TRBJ1-2	TRBV11-2	TRBD1	.	TGTGCCAGTAGCTTGCCTCAGGGGGACTATGCCTACACCTTC	CASSLPQGDYAYTF
13	TRBJ2-2	TRBV28	.	.	TGTGTCAGTAGACCGCAGGGTACCGTGGAGCTGTTTTTT	CVSRPQGTVELFF
13	TRBJ2-7	TRBV28	.	once	TGTGCCAGCAGCATCGGACGGAGAGACGAGCAGTACTTC	CASSIGRRDEQYF
12	TRBJ2-7	TRBV11-2	.	.	TGTGCCAGCAGGGACTCCTCCTGCGGGCAGTACTTC	CASRDSSCGQYF
16	TRBJ2-3	TRBV7-8	TRBD2	many	TGTGCCAGCAGTCTTAGCGGGAGTGTGAGCACAGATACGCAGTATTTT	CASSLSGSVSTDTQYF
15	TRBJ2-1	TRBV11-2	.	.	TGTGCCAGCCGCGTAGTGGGGAGGGGGTACAATGAGCAGTTCTTC	CASRVVGRGYNEQFF
14	TRBJ2-1	TRBV10-3	.	.	TGTGCCATTAAAGGGGCCAGCACGGCCAGTGAGCAGTTCTTC	CAIKGASTASEQFF
16	TRBJ2-1	TRBV4-1	TRBD2	.	TGCGCCAGCAGCCAAGTCGGACTAGCGGGACTTAATGAGCAGTTCTTC	CASSQVGLAGLNEQFF
15	TRBJ1-4	TRBV28	.	.	TGTGCCAGCAGCCGCCTCGGGCAGGGCCCGGAAAAAATGTTTTTT	CASSRLGQGPEKMFF
18	TRBJ2-1	TRBV5-1	TRBD2	.	TGCGCCAGCACCACGGGACTAGCGGGAGGGTGCTCCTACAATGAGCAGTTCTTC	CASTTGLAGGCSYNEQFF
14	TRBJ2-7	TRBV5-1	.	many	TGCGCCAGCAGCTTCCGACAGGACGCCTACGAGCAGTACTTC	CASSFRQDAYEQYF
16	TRBJ2-3	TRBV6-6	.	medium-sized	TGTGCCGCCTACTCGCGGGATGGGGGTGGCACAGATACGCAGTATTTT	CAAYSRDGGGTDTQYF